The present T cell receptor (beta chain) was sequenced within a study of T cell repertoires in cytomegalovirus infection. The overall study: Used in the study were CMV epitopes, some recently identified and HLA-C-restricted, others well-studied and HLA-B-restricted. Public signatures in TCR beta pointed to CMV infection and matching HLA type.

Study-wide findings and caveats: Summed public TCR beta family frequency identified CMV carriers bearing the relevant HLA. CMV-specific HLA-C-restricted TCR beta clonotypes dominated the ex vivo response.

This CDR3 contains 16 residues. In germline, CDR1 is DFQATT, CDR2 SNEGSKA (reference sequence). Trimming shortened V by 6 bases and J by 1 base, and 18 bases separated the two germline ends. In its sample, this clonotype was seen many times. Its antigen remains unknown. MiXCR, run by TCRdb on the reads, gives a single entry per CDR3 protein. The data contain more than 250,000 distinct CDR3 sequences, approximately 25% of them singletons. The clonotype originates from a human donor in good health (CMV status not recorded). Some clones in this sample may be carry-over from other donors' samples. The source material was cultured PBMCs, sampled from culture after CMV antigen stimulation. The genes are TRBV20-1 and TRBJ2-2; maybe TRBD2 (6 bases). CDR3 bases: TGCAGTGCCACCCCCTCGGGGCGGGAGAACACCGGGGAGCTGTTTTTT. This gives the protein CSATPSGRENTGELFF.